This passage covers 13 T cell receptor beta chains from one sample sequenced in a study of response to subunit inactivated influenza vaccine. Using its own MiXCR run on the RT-PCR reads, TCRdb lists one record per CDR3 protein. The sample lists fewer than 600,000 distinct CDR3 sequences, about 7.2% occurring once. This material consisted of PBMCs from blood, taken 23 to 25 months after vaccination. Every receptor here comes from a man aged 50-75 years who received an inactivated influenza vaccine.

This clonotype was detected ten times or more. The chain couples TRBV5-1 to TRBJ2-7, with D unresolved. Looked up from germline, CDR1 is SGHRS and CDR2 is YFSETQ. This CDR3 is built from 14 residues. V lost 1 base to trimming and J lost 3 bases, with 11 bases between them. CDR3 protein: CASSLYSADYEQYF. CDR3 coding DNA: TGCGCCAGCAGCTTGTATTCGGCGGACTACGAGCAGTACTTC.

This clonotype was found many times. This chain links TRBV20-1 with TRBJ2-3, with TRBD2 identical over 8 bases. Trimming at V came to 0 bases and at J to 1 base, leaving 3 bases not matched to a gene. The germline CDR1 and CDR2 sequences are DFQATT and SNEGSKA (reference sequence). This CDR3 has 15 residues. In DNA, the CDR3 is TGCAGTGCTAGAGACCAGCGGGGGCGCACAGATACGCAGTATTTT. This codes for CSARDQRGRTDTQYF.

This clonotype came up a few times. Given a much more abundant clone one base away, this may be a read error. The rearrangement links TRBV7-9 to TRBJ2-7, with TRBD1 identical over 7 bases. Germline V gives CDR1 SEHNR, CDR2 FQNEAQ (reference sequence). CDR3 length: 16 residues. The CDR3 region is CDSSLGRGTAAYEQYF. The CDR3 DNA reads as TGTGACAGCAGCTTAGGCAGAGGGACAGCGGCCTACGAGCAGTACTTC.

There are a few counts of this clonotype. The CDR3 DNA sequence: TGTGCCAGCAGCAGAACATCGCGTCGTAAGGGCACAGATACGCAGTATTTT. This codes for CASSRTSRRKGTDTQYF. This sequence joins TRBV5-6 and TRBJ2-3, with D hard to call. Germline V gene lookup returns CDR1 SGHDT and CDR2 YYEEEE. V lost 4 bases, J lost 1 base, and 19 bases lay in between. CDR3 length: 17 amino acids.

This clonotype was recorded only once. CDR3 nucleotide sequence: TGTGCCAGCAGCCCCGGGACTAGCGGTTGGTACCAAGAGACCCAGTACTTC. Amino acid sequence: CASSPGTSGWYQETQYF. The J gene is TRBJ2-5, the V gene TRBV3-1; TRBD2 agrees at 11 bases. CDR1 LGHDT and CDR2 YNNKEL come from the germline V gene (reference sequence). The V gene end was trimmed by 4 bases and the J gene end by 0 bases; junction bases not matched to a gene: 7. The CDR3 is 17 residues long.

This clonotype was seen only a few times. CDR3: CAITSGTSGSYTQYF. CDR3 bases: TGTGCCATCACCTCCGGGACTAGCGGGTCATATACGCAGTATTTT. The chain has TRBV12-3 or TRBV12-4 and TRBJ2-3, with TRBD2 matching 12 bases. J was trimmed by 7 bases and V by 10 bases; bases with no gene match: 12. The CDR3 has 15 amino acids.

The CDR3, as DNA: TGTGCCAGCAGCTCGCTCCAGGGGGCACGAGAGACCCAGTACTTC. It codes for CASSSLQGARETQYF. The chain recombines TRBV11-2 with TRBJ2-5; TRBD1 aligns across 8 bases. Germline V lookup: CDR1 SGHAT, CDR2 FQNNGV. CDR3 length equals 15 residues. V shed 4 bases, J shed 4 bases, and the junction held 8 bases outside the gene matches.

The chain joins TRBV5-4 to TRBJ2-5; TRBD2 agrees at 9 bases. V lost 1 base and J lost 5; bases outside the gene matches: 6. The CDR3 is 15 residues long. Germline V gene sequence: CDR1 SGHNT, CDR2 YYREEE (reference sequence). This CDR3 reads CASSLMREGRETQYF. CDR3 sequence (DNA): TGTGCCAGCAGCTTGATGCGGGAGGGGAGGGAGACCCAGTACTTC.

This clonotype came up a few times. The gene calls are TRBV12-3 or TRBV12-4 and TRBJ2-3, with D tentatively TRBD1 (6 bases). There are 16 residues in the CDR3. V was trimmed by 5 bases and J by 3 bases, leaving 18 bases between them. CDR3: CASSPAQGIETDTQYF. In DNA form, the CDR3 reads TGTGCCAGCAGTCCTGCGCAGGGGATTGAAACAGATACGCAGTATTTT.

This clonotype was seen ten or more times. The chain carries TRBV29-1 and TRBJ1-1, with D tentatively TRBD1 (5 bases). The CDR3 spans 12 residues. Germline V gene lookup returns CDR1 SQVTM and CDR2 ANQGSEA. Trimming removed 6 bases from V and 3 bases from J, with 11 bases in between. The CDR3 bases are TGCAGCGTCTCCCGGGGGGACACTGAAGCTTTCTTT. This codes for CSVSRGDTEAFF. Drawing the rest from reference TRBV29-1 and TRBJ1-1, the complete variable domain is SAVISQKPSRDICQRGTSLTIQCQVDSQVTMMFWYRQQPGQSLTLIATANQGSEATYESGFVIDKFPISRPNLTFSTLTVSNMSPEDSSIYLCSVSRGDTEAFFGQGTRLTVV.

There are many counts of this clonotype. The V gene is TRBV25-1, the J gene TRBJ1-2, with D uncertain. The germline gives CDR1 MGHDK, CDR2 SYGVNS. Trimming removed 4 bases from V and 4 bases from J, with 7 bases in between. The CDR3 covers 12 residues. CDR3 bases: TGTGCCAGCAGTGGCGCCCTCTATGGCTACACCTTC. This gives the protein CASSGALYGYTF.

Only a few counts were recorded for this clonotype. V and J are TRBV28 and TRBJ2-7, with 12 bases that match TRBD2. The CDR3 is 16 residues long. V shed 3 bases, J shed 0 bases, and the junction held 3 bases outside the gene matches. The germline CDR1 and CDR2 sequences are MDHEN and SYDVKM. The CDR3 DNA reads as TGTGCCAGCAGTTTTATACTAGCGGGGGGCTCCTACGAGCAGTACTTC. Protein: CASSFILAGGSYEQYF.

There are many counts of this clonotype. The chain links TRBV20-1 to TRBJ2-5, with a possible D match to TRBD1 (6 bases). The CDR3 has 12 amino acids. Trimming took off 7 bases at V and 4 bases at J, with 13 bases between the two ends. Germline V CDR1 and CDR2: DFQATT, SNEGSKA (reference sequence). CDR3 amino acids: CSGNRESETQYF. CDR3 coding DNA: TGCAGTGGTAACAGGGAATCAGAGACCCAGTACTTC.